The present TCR beta chain was sequenced within a study of cytomegalovirus exposure and HLA in healthy donors. Germline lookup yields CDR1 ENHRY and CDR2 SYGVKD. V shed 3 bases and J shed 5 bases, with 7 bases lying between them. The CDR3 contains 12 residues. The primer mix had 60 Vbeta and 13 Jbeta primers. Sequencing was performed with immunoSEQ multiplex PCR; in TCRdb, only in-frame clones are kept and a portion is missing. The repertoire consists of almost 200,000 clones, with roughly 77% occurring once and the leading ten covering around 0.38%. With respect to this clone: Its target is unknown.

Study results and limitations: A likely sequencing artifact accounted for one observed cluster of highly shared sequence variants. In a later analysis, V- and J-gene trimming of beta chains associated with a DCLRE1C missense variant, replicated independently.

The sequenced sample consisted of PBMCs. The source of this sequence is a male donor in good health and CMV-seropositive. V is TRBV10-3 and J is TRBJ2-5; possible D gene TRBD2, 5 bases. The CDR3 loop is CAISDSGETQYF. The CDR3 DNA is TGTGCCATCAGTGACTCGGGGGAGACCCAGTACTTC.